These 21 T cell receptor beta chains originate from one sample sequenced in a study of naive and memory T cell subsets. The beta constant-region primer was an equimolar mix of two oligonucleotides covering TRBC1 and TRBC2. Nested alpha and beta constant-region primers with the SP2 primer drove four PCR rounds on ligated cDNA. TCRdb recomputed calls from the UMI-ligation and nested PCR reads with MiXCR, one row per CDR3 protein. The table includes about 120,000 distinct CDR3 sequences, 35% to 40% detected once. Sequenced material: central memory CD4+ T cells from blood. The receptors shown here come from a human donor in good health.

V gene TRBV29-1 combines with J gene TRBJ2-5; a weak D match, TRBD2 (7 bases). The CDR3 covers 16 residues. CDR1 and CDR2 from the germline V gene are SQVTM and ANQGSEA. Trimming removed 4 bases from V and 1 base from J, with 19 bases in between. CDR3 in amino acids: CSVVVHGGPTQETQYF. DNA of the CDR3: TGCAGCGTTGTAGTACACGGGGGGCCGACCCAAGAGACCCAGTACTTC. The entire variable domain, with the rest obtained from reference TRBV29-1 and TRBJ2-5, is as follows: SAVISQKPSRDICQRGTSLTIQCQVDSQVTMMFWYRQQPGQSLTLIATANQGSEATYESGFVIDKFPISRPNLTFSTLTVSNMSPEDSSIYLCSVVVHGGPTQETQYFGPGTRLLVL.

The chain uses TRBV29-1 and TRBJ2-2; TRBD2 agrees at 8 bases. This CDR3 contains 14 residues. Losses at the gene ends were 6 bases for V and 0 bases for J; bases not matched to a gene: 3. From germline, CDR1 is SQVTM and CDR2 ANQGSEA. The DNA of the CDR3 is TGCAGCGTCGTGACTAGCGCGAACACCGGGGAGCTGTTTTTT. Amino acid sequence: CSVVTSANTGELFF.

The chain employs TRBV5-8 and TRBJ2-6; D may be TRBD1 or TRBD2 (5 bases each). Trimming removed 0 bases from V and 0 bases from J, with 10 bases in between. This CDR3 comprises 17 residues. Per germline, CDR1 SGHTS and CDR2 YDEGEE. The CDR3 sequence is CASSLVGRLSGANVLTF. DNA of the CDR3: TGTGCCAGCAGCTTGGTGGGACGCCTCTCTGGGGCCAACGTCCTGACTTTC.

The chain recombines TRBV20-1 with TRBJ2-7; a weak D match, TRBD1 (6 bases). Germline CDR1 and CDR2: DFQATT and SNEGSKA (reference sequence). This CDR3 is 14 amino acids long. V was clipped by 3 bases and J by 0 bases, with 12 bases between them. The CDR3 reads CSARSDRSSYEQYF. The DNA for the CDR3 is TGCAGTGCTAGGTCAGACAGGAGCTCCTACGAGCAGTACTTC.

This clonotype was observed a few times. The chain combines TRBV5-1 with TRBJ2-5; 11 bases agree with TRBD2. The CDR3 sequence is 17 residues long. Germline V gene sequence: CDR1 SGHRS, CDR2 YFSETQ. The J segment lost 4 bases and the V segment lost 4 bases, leaving 12 bases of the junction unmatched. The CDR3: CASSDGTSGMERETQYF. The CDR3 bases are TGCGCCAGCAGCGATGGGACTAGCGGAATGGAGAGAGAGACCCAGTACTTC.

The gene calls are TRBV10-3 and TRBJ1-1; possibly TRBD1 for D (6 bases). CDR3 length: 14 amino acids. Germline loops: CDR1 ENHRY, CDR2 SYGVKD. Trimming took 6 bases from V and 1 from J, leaving 12 bases between them. Here the CDR3 reads CAIRSTGENTEAFF. CDR3 nucleotides: TGTGCCATCAGATCGACAGGCGAGAACACTGAAGCTTTCTTT.

The gene calls are TRBV30 and TRBJ1-2, with D perhaps matching TRBD1 (5 bases). V was trimmed by 0 bases and J by 3 bases, leaving 17 bases between them. There are 16 residues in the CDR3. Germline assignment: CDR1 GTSNPN and CDR2 SVGIG (reference sequence). The CDR3: CAWSVQGGSRHYGYTF. The DNA for the CDR3 is TGTGCCTGGAGTGTTCAGGGAGGGTCGCGACACTATGGCTACACCTTC.

The chain employs TRBV19 and TRBJ2-2, with a tentative D call TRBD2 (5 bases). The CDR3 runs to 12 residues. Germline lookup yields CDR1 LNHDA and CDR2 SQIVND (reference sequence). The ends were cut back, 6 bases at V and 7 bases at J, with 9 bases in the middle. This CDR3 reads CASRIGGGELFF. DNA of the CDR3: TGTGCCAGTAGAATCGGAGGCGGGGAGCTGTTTTTT.

This clonotype turned up a few times. The chain employs TRBV6-2 or TRBV6-3 and TRBJ1-1; D unclear. V was trimmed by 6 bases and J by 3 bases, leaving 20 bases between them. This CDR3 has 16 residues. Germline lookup yields CDR1 MNHEY and CDR2 SVGEGT. This CDR3 reads CASSPGYARRDTEAFF. The CDR3 bases are TGTGCCAGCAGCCCCGGGTATGCAAGGCGTGACACTGAAGCTTTCTTT.

V usage is TRBV5-1 and J usage is TRBJ1-2, with D possibly TRBD1 on 6 matching bases. This CDR3 is 15 amino acids long. Trimming stripped 5 bases from V and 2 bases from J, with 16 bases between. Germline loops: CDR1 SGHRS, CDR2 YFSETQ. The CDR3 sequence: CASRTSGGANYGYTF. The DNA for the CDR3 is TGCGCCAGCAGAACCAGTGGGGGGGCCAACTATGGCTACACCTTC.

V is TRBV11-2 and J is TRBJ2-1; a weak D match, TRBD2 (6 bases). The CDR3 is 16 residues long. Trimming stripped 1 base from V and 0 bases from J, with 10 bases between. The germline V gene encodes CDR1 SGHAT and CDR2 FQNNGV. The CDR3 sequence: CASSLGATSSYNEQFF. CDR3 nucleotide sequence: TGTGCCAGCAGCTTAGGGGCGACTAGCTCCTACAATGAGCAGTTCTTC.

The chain links TRBV27 to TRBJ1-6, with TRBD1 as a possible D gene (5 bases). The CDR3 length is 16 residues. CDR1 and CDR2 (germline): MNHEY, SMNVEV (reference sequence). V lost 8 bases, J lost 3 bases, and 17 bases lay in between. CDR3 DNA sequence: TGTGCCAGCTCTAAGCGGGGGGGTAACTATAATTCACCCCTCCACTTT. This gives the protein CASSKRGGNYNSPLHF.

J is TRBJ2-6 and V is TRBV7-2; D is ambiguous. Germline loops: CDR1 SGHTA, CDR2 FQGNSA. Trimming left V 1 base short and J 2 bases short, with 9 bases between. The CDR3 spans 16 residues. The CDR3 DNA sequence: TGTGCCAGCAGCTTAGATTCGGCCGCTGGGGCCAACGTCCTGACTTTC. Its translation is CASSLDSAAGANVLTF.

This clonotype occurred a few times. Here the CDR3 DNA reads TGCGCCAGCAGCTGGGGACTAGCGGGAGCGAATGAGCAGTTCTTC. Translating it yields CASSWGLAGANEQFF. The V and J genes are TRBV5-1 and TRBJ2-1; TRBD2 aligns across 14 bases. J was trimmed by 7 bases and V by 3 bases; bases with no gene match: 3. This CDR3 comprises 15 residues. Per the germline V gene, CDR1 is SGHRS and CDR2 is YFSETQ.

This clonotype occurred a few times. The chain recombines TRBV27 with TRBJ2-2; 10 bases align to TRBD2. V lost 2 bases to trimming and J lost 1 base; unmatched junction nucleotides: 4. The CDR3 extends over 17 amino acids. Germline lookup yields CDR1 MNHEY and CDR2 SMNVEV (reference sequence). This CDR3 reads CASSLLGLAENTGELFF. CDR3 DNA sequence: TGTGCCAGCAGTTTACTTGGACTAGCGGAGAACACCGGGGAGCTGTTTTTT.

With respect to this clonotype: A single base separates this from a much larger clone, so it may be a read error. This chain joins TRBV7-8 and TRBJ1-5; weak D call: TRBD1 (6 bases). The germline CDR1 and CDR2 sequences are SGHVS and FQNEAQ. The CDR3 length is 15 residues. V was cut by 5 bases and J by 4 bases, with 15 bases left in between. CDR3 bases: TGTGCCAGCAGCCCCCACAGGGTAGGAAATCAGCCCCAGCATTTT. Its translation: CASSPHRVGNQPQHF.

This clonotype has only a few counts. This rearrangement joins TRBV5-1 to TRBJ2-5, with a possible D match to TRBD2 (6 bases). Germline V gene lookup returns CDR1 SGHRS and CDR2 YFSETQ. V lost 1 base and J lost 5, with 6 bases in between. CDR3 length equals 12 residues. The CDR3 spells CASSLRGETQYF. The CDR3 DNA is TGCGCCAGCAGCTTGCGGGGGGAGACCCAGTACTTC. Complete variable domain (other parts from reference TRBV5-1 and TRBJ2-5): KAGVTQTPRYLIKTRGQQVTLSCSPISGHRSVSWYQQTPGQGLQFLFEYFSETQRNKGNFPGRFSGRQFSNSRSEMNVSTLELGDSALYLCASSLRGETQYFGPGTRLLVL.

The chain is built from TRBV6-1 and TRBJ2-7, with D possibly TRBD2 on 6 matching bases. The CDR3 spans 13 residues. Trimming cost V 6 bases and J 4 bases, with 13 bases left between them. Germline V gene lookup returns CDR1 MNHNS and CDR2 SASEGT. The CDR3 protein is CASSHDGGYEQYF. The CDR3 DNA follows: TGTGCCAGCAGCCACGATGGGGGGTACGAGCAGTACTTC.

CDR3 in amino acids: CASSPNREGQFF. The CDR3, as DNA: TGTGCCAGCTCACCAAACAGGGAAGGGCAGTTCTTC. The rearrangement uses TRBV18 and TRBJ2-1; possibly TRBD1 for D (6 bases). The ends were cut back, 2 bases at V and 12 bases at J, with 11 bases in the middle. The CDR3 covers 12 residues. From germline, CDR1 is KGHSH and CDR2 LQKENI. The variable domain in full, with the rest retrieved from reference TRBV18 and TRBJ2-1, is NAGVMQNPRHLVRRRGQEARLRCSPMKGHSHVYWYRQLPEEGLKFMVYLQKENIIDESGMPKERFSAEFPKEGPSILRIQQVVRGDSAAYFCASSPNREGQFFGPGTRLTVL.

The chain uses TRBV6-1 and TRBJ2-1; 8 bases line up with TRBD1. The V gene's germline CDR1 is MNHNS and CDR2 SASEGT. There are 14 residues in the CDR3. V lost 5 bases and J lost 6; bases outside the gene matches: 6. The CDR3 is CASSTGTGLNEQFF. The CDR3 DNA is TGTGCCAGCAGTACCGGGACAGGACTCAATGAGCAGTTCTTC.

Only a few counts were recorded for this clonotype. This chain uses TRBV11-1 with TRBJ2-5; the match to TRBD1 covers 8 bases. CDR3 length: 14 residues. The V segment lost 5 bases and the J segment 5 bases; nucleotides outside the gene matches: 7. In germline, CDR1 is SGHAT, CDR2 FQDESV (reference sequence). In DNA form, the CDR3 reads TGTGCCAGCAGCCCCCAGGGGGCCGGGGAGACCCAGTACTTC. It encodes CASSPQGAGETQYF. Supplemented by reference TRBV11-1 and TRBJ2-5, the full variable domain reads EAEVAQSPRYKITEKSQAVAFWCDPISGHATLYWYRQILGQGPELLVQFQDESVVDDSQLPKDRFSAERLKGVDSTLKIQPAELGDSAMYLCASSPQGAGETQYFGPGTRLLVL.